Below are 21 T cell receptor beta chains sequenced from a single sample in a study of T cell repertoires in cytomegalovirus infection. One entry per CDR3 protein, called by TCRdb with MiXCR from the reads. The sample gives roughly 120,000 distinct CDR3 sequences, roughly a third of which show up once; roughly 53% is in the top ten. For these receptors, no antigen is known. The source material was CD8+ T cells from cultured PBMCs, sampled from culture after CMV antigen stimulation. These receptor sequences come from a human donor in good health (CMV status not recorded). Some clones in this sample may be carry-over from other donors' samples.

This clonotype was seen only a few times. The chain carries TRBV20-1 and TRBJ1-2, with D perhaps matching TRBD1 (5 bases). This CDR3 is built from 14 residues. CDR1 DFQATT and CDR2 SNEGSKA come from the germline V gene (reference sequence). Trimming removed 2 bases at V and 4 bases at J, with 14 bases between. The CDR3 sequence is CSARSRRTSYGYTF. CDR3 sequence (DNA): TGCAGTGCTAGATCCCGACGGACATCCTATGGCTACACCTTC.

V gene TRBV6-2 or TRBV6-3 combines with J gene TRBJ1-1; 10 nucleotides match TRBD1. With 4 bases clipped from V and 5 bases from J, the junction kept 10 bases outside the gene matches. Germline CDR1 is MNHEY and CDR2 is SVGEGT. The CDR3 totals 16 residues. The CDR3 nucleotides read TGTGCCAGCAGTTGGGACAGGGGTCGGGGTACAACTGAAGCTTTCTTT. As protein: CASSWDRGRGTTEAFF.

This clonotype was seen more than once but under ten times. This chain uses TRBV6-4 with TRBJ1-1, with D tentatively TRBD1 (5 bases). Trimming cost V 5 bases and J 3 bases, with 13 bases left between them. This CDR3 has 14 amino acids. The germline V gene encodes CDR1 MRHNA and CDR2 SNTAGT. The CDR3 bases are TGTGCCAGCAGTCCGGGGACTGATCACACTGAAGCTTTCTTT. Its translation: CASSPGTDHTEAFF.

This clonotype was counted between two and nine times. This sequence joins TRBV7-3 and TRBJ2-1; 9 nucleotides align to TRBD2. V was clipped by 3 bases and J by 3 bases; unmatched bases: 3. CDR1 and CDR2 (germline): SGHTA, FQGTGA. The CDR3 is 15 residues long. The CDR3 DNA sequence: TGTGCCAGCAGCTTCGGCGGGGGGGGCTACAATGAGCAGTTCTTC. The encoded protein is CASSFGGGGYNEQFF.

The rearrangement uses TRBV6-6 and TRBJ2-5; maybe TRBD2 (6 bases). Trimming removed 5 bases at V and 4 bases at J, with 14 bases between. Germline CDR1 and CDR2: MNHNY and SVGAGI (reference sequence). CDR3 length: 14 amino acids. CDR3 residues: CASSALPGVETQYF. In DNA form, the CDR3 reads TGTGCCAGCAGTGCGCTCCCGGGGGTAGAGACCCAGTACTTC.

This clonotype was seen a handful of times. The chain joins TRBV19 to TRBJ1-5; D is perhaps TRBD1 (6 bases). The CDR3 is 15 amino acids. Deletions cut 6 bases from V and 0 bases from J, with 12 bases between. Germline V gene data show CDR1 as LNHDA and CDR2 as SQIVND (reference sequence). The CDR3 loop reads CASRWQGYSNQPQHF. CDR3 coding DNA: TGTGCCAGTAGATGGCAGGGGTATAGCAATCAGCCCCAGCATTTT.

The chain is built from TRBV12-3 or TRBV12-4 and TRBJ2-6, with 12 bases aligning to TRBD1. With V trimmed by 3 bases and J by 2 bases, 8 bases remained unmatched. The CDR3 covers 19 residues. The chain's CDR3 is CASSFGPRDRGPGANVLTF. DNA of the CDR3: TGTGCCAGCAGTTTTGGACCCCGGGACAGGGGGCCTGGGGCCAACGTCCTGACTTTC.

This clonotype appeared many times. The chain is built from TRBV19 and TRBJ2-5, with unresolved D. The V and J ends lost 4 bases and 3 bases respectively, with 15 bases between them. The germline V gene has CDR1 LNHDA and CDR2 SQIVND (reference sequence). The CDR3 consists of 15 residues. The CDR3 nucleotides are TGTGCCAGTAGTACTGTAAGGCTGGGGAAAGAGACCCAGTACTTC. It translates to CASSTVRLGKETQYF.

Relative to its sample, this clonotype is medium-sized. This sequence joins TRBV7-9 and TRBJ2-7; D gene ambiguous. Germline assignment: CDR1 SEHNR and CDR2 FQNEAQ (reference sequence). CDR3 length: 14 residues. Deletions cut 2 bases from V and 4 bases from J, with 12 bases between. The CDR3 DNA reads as TGTGCCAGCAGCTTACTCGGTCAGACTTACGAGCAGTACTTC. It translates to CASSLLGQTYEQYF.

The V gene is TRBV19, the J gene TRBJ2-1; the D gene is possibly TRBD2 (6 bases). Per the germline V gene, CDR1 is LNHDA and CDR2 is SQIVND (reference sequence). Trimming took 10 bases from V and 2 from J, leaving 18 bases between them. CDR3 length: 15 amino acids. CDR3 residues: CATRIGRETYNEQFF. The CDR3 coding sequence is TGTGCCACTAGAATCGGACGGGAGACCTACAATGAGCAGTTCTTC. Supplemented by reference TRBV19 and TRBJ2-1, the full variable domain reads DGGITQSPKYLFRKEGQNVTLSCEQNLNHDAMYWYRQDPGQGLRLIYYSQIVNDFQKGDIAEGYSVSREKKESFPLTVTSAQKNPTAFYLCATRIGRETYNEQFFGPGTRLTVL.

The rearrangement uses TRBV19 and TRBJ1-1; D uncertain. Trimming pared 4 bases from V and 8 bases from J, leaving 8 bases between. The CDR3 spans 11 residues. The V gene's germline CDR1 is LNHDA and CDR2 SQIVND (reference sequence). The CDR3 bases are TGTGCCAGTAGTACGGGCGCAGAAGCTTTCTTT. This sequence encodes CASSTGAEAFF. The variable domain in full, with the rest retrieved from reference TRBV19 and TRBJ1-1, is DGGITQSPKYLFRKEGQNVTLSCEQNLNHDAMYWYRQDPGQGLRLIYYSQIVNDFQKGDIAEGYSVSREKKESFPLTVTSAQKNPTAFYLCASSTGAEAFFGQGTRLTVV.

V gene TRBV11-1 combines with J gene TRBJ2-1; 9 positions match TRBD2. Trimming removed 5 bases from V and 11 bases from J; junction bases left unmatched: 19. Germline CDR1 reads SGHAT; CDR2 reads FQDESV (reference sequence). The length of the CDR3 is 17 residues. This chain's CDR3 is CASSLPPRLAGDEQQFF. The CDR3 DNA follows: TGTGCCAGCAGCCTACCACCTCGGTTAGCGGGGGATGAACAGCAGTTCTTC.

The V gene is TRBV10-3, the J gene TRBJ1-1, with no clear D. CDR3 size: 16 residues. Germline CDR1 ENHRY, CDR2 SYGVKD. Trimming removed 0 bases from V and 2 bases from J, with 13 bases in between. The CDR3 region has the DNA TGTGCCATCAGTGAGTCGAAAAGGCTGAGAAACACTGAAGCTTTCTTT. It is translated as CAISESKRLRNTEAFF.

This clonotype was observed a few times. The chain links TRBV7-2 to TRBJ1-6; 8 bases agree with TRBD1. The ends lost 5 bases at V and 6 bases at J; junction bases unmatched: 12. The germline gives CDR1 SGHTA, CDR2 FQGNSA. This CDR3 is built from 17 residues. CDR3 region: CASSILDRAVGNSPLHF. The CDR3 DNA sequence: TGTGCCAGCAGCATCCTGGACAGGGCCGTGGGTAATTCACCCCTCCACTTT.

CDR3 region: CASSQTDSNQPQHF. CDR3 nucleotide sequence: TGTGCCAGCAGCCAAACAGATAGCAATCAGCCCCAGCATTTT. The chain is built from TRBV6-5 and TRBJ1-5, with D unclear. The CDR3 sequence is 14 residues long. Trimming pared 6 bases from V and 0 bases from J, leaving 9 bases between. The V gene's germline CDR1 is MNHEY and CDR2 SVGAGI.

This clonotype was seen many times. DNA for the CDR3: TGTGCCAGTTCGCCGGCGGGTAGAGTCTACGAGCAGTACTTC. Protein: CASSPAGRVYEQYF. The chain has TRBV2 and TRBJ2-7; D possibly corresponds to TRBD2 (5 bases). The CDR3 consists of 14 residues. Trimming removed 9 bases from V and 3 bases from J, with 18 bases in between. Germline V CDR1 and CDR2: SNHLY, FYNNEI.

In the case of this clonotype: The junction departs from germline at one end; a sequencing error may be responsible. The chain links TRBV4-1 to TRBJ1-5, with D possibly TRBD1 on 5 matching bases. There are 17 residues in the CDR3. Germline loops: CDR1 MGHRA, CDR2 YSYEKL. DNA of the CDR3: TGCGTCAGCAGCCAAGTCATGGGGGAGGGCAACAATCAGCCCCAGCATTTT. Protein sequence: CVSSQVMGEGNNQPQHF.

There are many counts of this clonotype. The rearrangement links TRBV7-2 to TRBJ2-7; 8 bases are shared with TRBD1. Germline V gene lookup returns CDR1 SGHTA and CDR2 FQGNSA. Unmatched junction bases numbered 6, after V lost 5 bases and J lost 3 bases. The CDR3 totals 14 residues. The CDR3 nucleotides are TGTGCCAGCAGCAATACCGGGACAGGCTACGAGCAGTACTTC. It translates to CASSNTGTGYEQYF.

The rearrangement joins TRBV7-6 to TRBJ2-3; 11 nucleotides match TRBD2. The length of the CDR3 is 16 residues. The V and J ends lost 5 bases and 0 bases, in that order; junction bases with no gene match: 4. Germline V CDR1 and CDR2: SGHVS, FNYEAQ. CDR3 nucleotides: TGTGCCAGCAGCCTCAGACTAGCGGGGAGCACAGATACGCAGTATTTT. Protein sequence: CASSLRLAGSTDTQYF.

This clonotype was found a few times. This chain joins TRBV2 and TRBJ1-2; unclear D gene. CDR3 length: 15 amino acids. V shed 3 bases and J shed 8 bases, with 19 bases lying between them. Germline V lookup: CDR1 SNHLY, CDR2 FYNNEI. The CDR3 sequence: CASSDRVGILVGYTF. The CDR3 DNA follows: TGTGCCAGCAGTGATAGGGTCGGGATATTGGTAGGCTACACCTTC.

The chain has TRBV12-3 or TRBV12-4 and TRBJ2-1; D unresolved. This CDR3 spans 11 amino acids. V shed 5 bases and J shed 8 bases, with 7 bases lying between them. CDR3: CASSIVDEQFF. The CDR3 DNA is TGTGCCAGCAGTATCGTGGATGAGCAGTTCTTC.